This T cell receptor beta chain was found in a study of blood T cell repertoires in COVID-19. Turning to the study itself: T cells, B-cell-depleted T cells, or PBMCs supplied cDNA or gDNA.

The assay was immunoSEQ multiplex PCR, and TCRdb's table has in-frame clones only and misses some. The data contain 150,000 to 200,000 clones, around 87% of them singletons. The specimen was peripheral blood. The clonotype originates from a woman aged 18-29 years who had recovered from COVID-19.

Here the CDR3 DNA reads TGCGCCAGCAGCTTCCCCGGGACCTACGAGCAGTACTTC. Translation gives CASSFPGTYEQYF. This rearrangement joins TRBV5-1 to TRBJ2-7; D may be TRBD2 (5 bases). The V end was cut by 2 bases, the J end by 2 bases, with 8 bases between. This CDR3 has 13 residues. Looked up from germline, CDR1 is SGHRS and CDR2 is YFSETQ.